What follows are 16 T cell receptor beta chains derived from one specimen sequenced in a study of blood T cells in healthy people across ages. Then a second PCR, running roughly 7 to 11 cycles, was carried out with a sample-barcoded 5' primer and a J-beta primer mix. TCRdb re-analysed the 5' RACE reads in MiXCR, keeping a single row per CDR3 protein. The sample lists roughly 650,000 distinct CDR3 sequences; 32% were seen once. The sequenced material came from blood. The receptors derive from a woman at least 80 years old in good health.

The chain is built from TRBV10-3 and TRBJ1-6; D remains unclear. V dropped 3 bases and J dropped 10 bases, with 7 bases sitting between them. This CDR3 contains 12 residues. Germline CDR1 reads ENHRY; CDR2 reads SYGVKD. The chain's CDR3 is CAISDLQSPLHF. DNA for the CDR3: TGTGCCATCAGTGATCTACAGTCACCCCTCCACTTT.

In the case of this clonotype: This clone may be a read error of a much larger clone one base away. The chain has TRBV12-3 or TRBV12-4 and TRBJ2-1; TRBD2 matches 7 bases. The CDR3 is 15 residues long. V was pared by 3 bases and J by 6 bases, with 8 bases of the junction left unmatched. The DNA of the CDR3 is TGTGCCAGCAGTTTCAGCGGGGCCCCCTGCAATGAGCAGTTCTTC. Translation: CASSFSGAPCNEQFF.

With respect to this clonotype: Mismatch with germline at one junction end may stem from a read error. This chain uses TRBV2 with TRBJ2-7; D unresolved. The CDR3 runs to 12 residues. CDR1 is SNHLY, CDR2 FYNNEI, per germline. The CDR3: CASSEAGYEKYF. As DNA, the CDR3 is TGTGCCAGCAGTGAAGCGGGGTACGAGAAGTACTTC.

This clonotype was seen at least ten times. This chain joins TRBV5-1 and TRBJ1-1; weak D call: TRBD1 (6 bases). The germline gives CDR1 SGHRS, CDR2 YFSETQ. Trimming took off 4 bases at V and 1 base at J, with 11 bases between the two ends. This CDR3 region has 14 residues. CDR3 nucleotides: TGCGCCAGCAGCCAGGGACACCGGAACACTGAAGCTTTCTTT. Translating it yields CASSQGHRNTEAFF.

Of note for this clonotype: A read error may explain this, as a much larger clone is one base away. The rearrangement links TRBV24-1 to TRBJ2-1, with D perhaps matching TRBD1 or TRBD2 (7 bases each). Per germline, CDR1 KGHDR and CDR2 SFDVKD. This CDR3 contains 14 residues. Between the trimmed V and J ends, which lost 7 bases and 9 bases, there was a span of 18 bases. The CDR3 here is CATRDQTGRGEQFF. The CDR3, as DNA: TGTGCCACCAGGGACCAGACAGGGAGGGGTGAGCAGTTCTTC.

This clonotype was observed a few times. A much larger clonotype is one base distant, so this may be a read error. The chain employs TRBV28 and TRBJ2-4; TRBD2 matches at 11 bases. The J call may be mistaken, given a closer DNA end match to TRBJ2-7. This CDR3 is built from 14 residues. Germline lookup yields CDR1 MDHEN and CDR2 SYDVKM. CDR3 region: CASRDTSGGYEQYF. The CDR3, as DNA: TGTGCCAGCAGGGATACTAGCGGGGGATACGAGCAGTACTTC.

Ten or more counts support this clonotype. The rearrangement joins TRBV7-6 to TRBJ2-7; no clear D gene. Trimming took off 0 bases at V and 4 bases at J, with 7 bases between the two ends. Germline CDR1 reads SGHVS; CDR2 reads FNYEAQ. The CDR3 is 13 amino acids. In DNA, the CDR3 is TGTGCCAGCAGCTTAGCCTTGGGTTACGAGCAGTACTTC. Translation gives CASSLALGYEQYF.

This clonotype was detected ten times or more. The chain uses TRBV11-1 and TRBJ2-3; possible D gene TRBD2, 5 bases. The germline V and J ends were trimmed by 10 bases and 0 bases, with 14 bases remaining between them. Germline CDR1 and CDR2: SGHAT and FQDESV (reference sequence). This CDR3 spans 14 amino acids. The chain's CDR3 is CAIKSGKSTDTQYF. CDR3 nucleotide sequence: TGTGCCATCAAGAGCGGAAAAAGCACAGATACGCAGTATTTT.

This clonotype has at least ten counts. This chain joins TRBV6-6 and TRBJ2-7; 8 positions match TRBD1. The CDR3 loop spans 15 amino acids. J was trimmed by 1 base and V by 10 bases; bases with no gene match: 12. Per the germline V gene, CDR1 is MNHNY and CDR2 is SVGAGI (reference sequence). For the CDR3, the DNA is TGTGCCACTCAGGGGGCCCGCCCTCAATCCTACGAGCAGTACTTC. It translates to CATQGARPQSYEQYF.

In its sample, this clonotype is medium-sized. This sequence joins TRBV4-1 and TRBJ2-1, with TRBD2 identical over 9 bases. The CDR3 length is 20 residues. V trimming: 0 bases; J trimming: 0 bases; junction bases outside the gene matches: 12. CDR1 is MGHRA and CDR2 is YSYEKL in the germline V gene. The DNA of the CDR3 is TGCGCCAGCAGCCAAGACCCCTTGAGAGCGGGGGGCCTCTCCTACAATGAGCAGTTCTTC. Translated: CASSQDPLRAGGLSYNEQFF.

This clonotype appeared many times. This chain links TRBV5-6 with TRBJ2-1, with TRBD2 matching over 10 bases. Trimming cost V 2 bases and J 3 bases; bases outside gene matches: 5. Per germline, CDR1 SGHDT and CDR2 YYEEEE. The CDR3 spans 16 residues. The DNA for the CDR3 is TGTGCCAGCAGCTTACCGATAGCGGGGGGCTACAATGAGCAGTTCTTC. Translation: CASSLPIAGGYNEQFF. Combining the CDR3 with reference TRBV5-6 and TRBJ2-1 gives the whole variable domain DAGVTQSPTHLIKTRGQQVTLRCSPKSGHDTVSWYQQALGQGPQFIFQYYEEEERQRGNFPDRFSGHQFPNYSSELNVNALLLGDSALYLCASSLPIAGGYNEQFFGPGTRLTVL.

The gene calls are TRBV6-1 and TRBJ2-1; possibly TRBD1 or TRBD2 for D (6 bases each). The closer fit of TRBJ2-7 to the DNA end suggests the J call may be wrong. The CDR3 loop spans 15 amino acids. From germline, CDR1 is MNHNS and CDR2 SASEGT. CDR3 sequence: CASSEGWGAAGEQYF. DNA of the CDR3: TGTGCCAGCAGTGAAGGATGGGGGGCCGCGGGGGAGCAGTACTTC.

The count of this clonotype is one. CDR3 sequence reads: CASSQGLASIYEQYF. The CDR3 nucleotides read TGTGCCAGCAGTCAGGGACTAGCTTCGATCTACGAGCAGTACTTC. The chain uses TRBV6-5 and TRBJ2-7; TRBD2 matches at 9 bases. The CDR3 loop spans 15 amino acids. Trimming cost V 5 bases and J 3 bases; bases outside gene matches: 8. From germline, CDR1 is MNHEY and CDR2 SVGAGI.

This clonotype was seen at least ten times. The chain has TRBV4-2 and TRBJ1-1, with TRBD1 as a possible D gene (5 bases). The CDR3 runs to 17 residues. CDR1 LGHNA and CDR2 YNFKEQ come from the germline V gene. V lost 4 bases and J 1 base, leaving 19 bases between the germline ends. The CDR3 sequence: CASSLKLAGSQNTEAFF. The CDR3 region has the DNA TGTGCCAGCAGCCTTAAACTGGCAGGGTCCCAGAACACTGAAGCTTTCTTT.

The chain couples TRBV9 to TRBJ2-4, with D possibly matching TRBD2 (6 bases). With the DNA end fitting TRBJ2-7 better, the J assignment may be wrong. The CDR3 consists of 14 residues. Germline lookup yields CDR1 SGDLS and CDR2 YYNGEE. The CDR3 spells CASSVAAGTNEQYF. CDR3 nucleotide sequence: TGTGCCAGCAGCGTAGCTGCGGGGACGAACGAGCAGTACTTC.

The rearrangement uses TRBV30 and TRBJ2-5; 9 bases map to TRBD1. The J call is uncertain, as TRBJ2-7 better fits the DNA end. The V gene's germline CDR1 is GTSNPN and CDR2 SVGIG (reference sequence). The length of the CDR3 is 14 residues. The CDR3 here is CAWSAGQGRHEQYF. CDR3 DNA: TGTGCCTGGAGTGCCGGACAGGGGCGCCACGAGCAGTACTTC.